The rows below give T cell receptor beta chains drawn from one sample of a study of T-cell reconstitution after alpha-beta-depleted transplantation in children. Each CDR3 protein gets one entry after TCRdb re-called the PCR reads with MiXCR. The table shows roughly 500,000 distinct CDR3 sequences, with approximately 20% occurring only once. The source material was PBMCs from the stem cell graft donor, sampled from the stem cell graft. Receptors originate from a human donor who donated a stem cell graft to a child with acute lymphoblastic leukemia. CDR3s include the opening cysteine and the closing phenylalanine or tryptophan. The D gene is left open where the match is weak. Clone sizes are given selectively: once, few, many, or a class where the clone is expanded.

- | 13 | - | TRBJ2-7 | TRBV30 | TGTGCCTGGACCGGGGCCTCAAGGGACGAGCAGTACTTC | CAWTGASRDEQYF
few | 13 | - | TRBJ2-3 | TRBV27 | TGTGCCACGGGGCAGGGCTTCACAGATACGCAGTATTTT | CATGQGFTDTQYF
few | 16 | TRBD1 | TRBJ1-6 | TRBV4-2 | TGTGCCAGCAGCCAAGTTCCGGGACAGGGTGGATCACCCCTCCACTTT | CASSQVPGQGGSPLHF
few | 13 | TRBD1 | TRBJ2-7 | TRBV12-3/TRBV12-4 | TGTGCCAGTTATTCCTGGGGGACAGGCGAGCAGTACTTC | CASYSWGTGEQYF
many | 11 | - | TRBJ2-1 | TRBV5-1 | TGTGCCAGCAGCTTAGGTTATGAGCAGTTCTTC | CASSLGYEQFF
- | 17 | - | TRBJ2-1 | TRBV30 | TGTGCCTGGAGTGTACGGCGAGCGGGAAGGGGGTACAATGAGCAGTTCTTC | CAWSVRRAGRGYNEQFF
- | 13 | TRBD1 | TRBJ1-4 | TRBV29-1 | TGCAGCGTCCTGACAGGGGGCCATGAAAAACTGTTTTTT | CSVLTGGHEKLFF
- | 15 | - | TRBJ2-1 | TRBV11-2 | TGTGCCAGCAGCTTAGCCGGGACCTACTACAATGAGCAGTTCTTC | CASSLAGTYYNEQFF
many | 14 | - | TRBJ2-7 | TRBV7-9 | TGTGCCAGCAGCTCCACGCACTCCTCCTACGAGCAGTACTTC | CASSSTHSSYEQYF
few | 17 | TRBD1 | TRBJ2-5 | TRBV7-3 | TGTGCCAGCAGCCAGGGGGCCGTGAATTGGCCAGTCGAGACCCAGTACTTC | CASSQGAVNWPVETQYF
- | 19 | TRBD2 | TRBJ2-1 | TRBV7-6 | TGTGCCAGCAGCTTAGCGGCGGGAGATGTTCTAATTTCCTACAATGAGCAGTTCTTC | CASSLAAGDVLISYNEQFF
few | 18 | TRBD1 | TRBJ1-1 | TRBV4-2 | TGTGCCAGCAGCCAGGTCTTCCTCCGGACAGGGATGAACACTGAAGCTTTCTTT | CASSQVFLRTGMNTEAFF
- | 15 | TRBD1 | TRBJ2-7 | TRBV7-9 | TGTGCCAGCCGAACCGGGACAGGGTACTCCTACGAGCAGTACTTC | CASRTGTGYSYEQYF
- | 15 | - | TRBJ2-7 | TRBV12-3/TRBV12-4 | TGTGCCAGCAGCTCGACCGAAGGGAGGGGGACCCCGGCGTACTTC | CASSSTEGRGTPAYF
- | 16 | TRBD1 | TRBJ2-7 | TRBV7-3 | TGTGCCAGCAGCCAGATCGGACAGGGGGAAGCCTACGAGCAGTACTTC | CASSQIGQGEAYEQYF
- | 15 | - | TRBJ2-7 | TRBV12-3/TRBV12-4 | TGTGCCAGCAGTAGACAAGGGCCTTCCGTCTACGAGCAGTACTTC | CASSRQGPSVYEQYF
- | 16 | - | TRBJ2-7 | TRBV5-1 | TGCGCCAGCAGCTTGGCCTCGGGCGAAGTTCCCTACGAGCAGTACTTC | CASSLASGEVPYEQYF
few | 10 | - | TRBJ2-5 | TRBV27 | TGTGCCAGCAAAGAAGAGACCCAGTACTTC | CASKEETQYF
few | 15 | - | TRBJ2-1 | TRBV6-2/TRBV6-3 | TGTGCCAGCAGCTTGGACCGTTACCTCTACAATGAGCAGTTCTTC | CASSLDRYLYNEQFF
- | 16 | TRBD2 | TRBJ2-7 | TRBV5-1 | TGCGCCAGCAGCTTCAAATCTAGCGGATTCTCCTACGAGCAGTACTTC | CASSFKSSGFSYEQYF
many | 13 | TRBD2 | TRBJ2-1 | TRBV9 | TGTGCCAGCAGCGTAGGGGGGGGCAATGAGCAGTTCTTC | CASSVGGGNEQFF
- | 14 | - | TRBJ2-3 | TRBV5-1 | TGCGCCAGCAGCTTGGGCTTCGACACAGATACGCAGTATTTT | CASSLGFDTDTQYF
few | 16 | - | TRBJ1-5 | TRBV6-1 | TGTGCCAGCTCCCTCAGGTGGGAAAGGGGCAATCAGCCCCAGCATTTT | CASSLRWERGNQPQHF
few | 14 | TRBD1 | TRBJ1-1 | TRBV20-1 | TGCAGTGCTAGAGAAAGGGCCAGGGGGCTGGCCGCTTTCTTT | CSARERARGLAAFF